This T cell receptor (beta chain) was sequenced during a study of T cells after yellow fever vaccination. In the study overall: SMART-Seq v4 Ultra Low Input prepared the low-cell-number fractions.

CDR1 DFQATT and CDR2 SNEGSKA come from the germline V gene (reference sequence). V was shortened by 3 bases and J by 2 bases, with 27 bases between the two germline ends. CDR3 size: 19 residues. The TCR cDNA carried a universal primer site and UMIs from 5'RACE template switching. TCRdb called the 5' RACE reads again in MiXCR, with one record for every CDR3 protein. Altogether some 320,000 distinct CDR3 sequences are present, over 4% being singletons, with the ten largest covering 20% to 25%. This clonotype was counted between two and nine times. The antigen is undetermined. Study-wide results and caveats: Abundant clonotypes (contaminants from the bulk population) could be present in FACS-sorted repertoires. A minor fraction of clonotypes spanned both CD4 and CD8 compartments.

The sequencing used PBMCs, collected 5 days after the yellow fever booster vaccination. The TCR was taken from a man aged 18 to 30 who received the YFV17D yellow fever vaccine. J is TRBJ2-3 and V is TRBV20-1; weak D call: TRBD1 (5 bases). The CDR3 loop reads CSARTVTAAALHPTDTQYF. The CDR3 DNA sequence: TGCAGTGCTAGGACGGTGACAGCAGCAGCACTGCACCCCACAGATACGCAGTATTTT.